Each of the 16 T cell receptor beta chains below was sequenced from the same sample in a study of cytomegalovirus exposure and HLA in healthy donors. TCRdb's table, derived via immunoSEQ multiplex PCR, lists solely in-frame clones and lacks some. The data contain more than 90,000 clones, 70% to 90% of them singletons. Material: PBMCs. The receptors here all came from a young man in good health and CMV-seronegative.

V and J are TRBV19 and TRBJ2-3, with no clear D. This CDR3 spans 15 amino acids. V was clipped by 5 bases and J by 0 bases, with 12 bases between them. The germline gives CDR1 LNHDA, CDR2 SQIVND (reference sequence). The CDR3, as DNA: TGTGCCAGTAGTCGGCAGCAGACTAGCACAGATACGCAGTATTTT. The encoded protein is CASSRQQTSTDTQYF.

The chain is built from TRBV5-1 and TRBJ1-2; D is perhaps TRBD1 (5 bases). V dropped 0 bases and J dropped 8 bases, with 11 bases sitting between them. The CDR3 has 13 amino acids. Germline loops: CDR1 SGHRS, CDR2 YFSETQ. The CDR3: CASSLEGRGGYTF. In DNA form, the CDR3 reads TGCGCCAGCAGCTTGGAGGGAAGGGGCGGCTACACCTTC.

CDR3 amino acids: CASSPRQIFSGNTIYF. The CDR3 region has the DNA TGTGCCAGCAGCCCCCGACAGATATTTTCTGGAAACACCATATATTTT. V is TRBV5-8 and J is TRBJ1-3, with a tentative D call TRBD1 (5 bases). The CDR3 length is 16 residues. Trimming left V 4 bases short and J 1 base short, with 15 bases between. From germline, CDR1 is SGHTS and CDR2 YDEGEE.

This sequence joins TRBV5-5 and TRBJ1-1; D unresolved. In germline, CDR1 is SGHKS, CDR2 YYEKEE (reference sequence). There are 11 residues in the CDR3. Trimming shortened V by 6 bases and J by 6 bases, and 9 bases separated the two germline ends. The CDR3 coding sequence is TGTGCCAGCACCCTCCTTTCTGAAGCTTTCTTT. Protein sequence: CASTLLSEAFF. Variable domain in full (rest from reference TRBV5-5 and TRBJ1-1): DAGVTQSPTHLIKTRGQQVTLRCSPISGHKSVSWYQQVLGQGPQFIFQYYEKEERGRGNFPDRFSARQFPNYSSELNVNALLLGDSALYLCASTLLSEAFFGQGTRLTVV.

Only a few counts were recorded for this clone. J is TRBJ2-1 and V is TRBV7-9; 8 bases are shared with TRBD1. The CDR3 sequence is 15 residues long. Germline CDR1 is SEHNR and CDR2 is FQNEAQ (reference sequence). Unmatched junction bases numbered 7, after V lost 5 bases and J lost 4 bases. This chain's CDR3 is CASSTRTGKYNEQFF. The CDR3 coding sequence is TGTGCCAGCAGCACCCGGACAGGGAAGTACAATGAGCAGTTCTTC.

This clone has just one count. V usage is TRBV4-3 and J usage is TRBJ1-2; no clear D. CDR1 LGHNA and CDR2 YSLEER come from the germline V gene. Trimming stripped 0 bases from V and 4 bases from J, with 12 bases between. The CDR3 runs to 15 residues. CDR3 in amino acids: CASSQEIQTLYGYTF. The CDR3 nucleotides are TGCGCCAGCAGCCAAGAAATCCAGACTCTCTATGGCTACACCTTC.

The gene calls are TRBV12-5 and TRBJ1-4; D uncertain. Per germline, CDR1 LGHNT and CDR2 FRNRAP. Trimming pared 6 bases from V and 0 bases from J, leaving 8 bases between. The CDR3 consists of 14 residues. CDR3 DNA: TGTGCTAGTGGACCGGGGACAACTAATGAAAAACTGTTTTTT. Encoded protein: CASGPGTTNEKLFF. Full variable domain (rest looked up from reference TRBV12-5 and TRBJ1-4): DARVTQTPRHKVTEMGQEVTMRCQPILGHNTVFWYRQTMMQGLELLAYFRNRAPLDDSGMPKDRFSAEMPDATLATLKIQPSEPRDSAVYFCASGPGTTNEKLFFGSGTQLSVL.

This chain connects TRBV6-1 to TRBJ1-6, with 12 positions matching TRBD1. V gave up 4 bases and J gave up 9 bases; unmatched junction bases: 4. Looked up from germline, CDR1 is MNHNS and CDR2 is SASEGT. The CDR3 loop spans 15 amino acids. CDR3 DNA sequence: TGTGCCAGCAGTGGTGGGACAGGGGGCAGTTCACCCCTCCACTTT. This sequence encodes CASSGGTGGSSPLHF.

This chain connects TRBV7-9 to TRBJ1-2, with D perhaps matching TRBD1 (5 bases). Germline V gene lookup returns CDR1 SEHNR and CDR2 FQNEAQ (reference sequence). This CDR3 has 15 residues. Trimming took off 4 bases at V and 2 bases at J, with 14 bases between the two ends. CDR3 sequence: CASSSPRDLNYGYTF. CDR3 nucleotide sequence: TGTGCCAGCAGCTCCCCCCGGGACTTGAACTATGGCTACACCTTC. The full variable domain, in which reference TRBV7-9 and TRBJ1-2 provide the parts outside the CDR3, is DTGVSQNPRHKITKRGQNVTFRCDPISEHNRLYWYRQTLGQGPEFLTYFQNEAQLEKSRLLSDRFSAERPKGSFSTLEIQRTEQGDSAMYLCASSSPRDLNYGYTFGSGTRLTVV.

This clone has more than one count but fewer than ten. The V call is TRBV7-6, the J call TRBJ2-7; D call uncertain. Between the trimmed V and J ends, which lost 1 base and 1 base, there was a span of 11 bases. The length of the CDR3 is 15 residues. Germline V gene data show CDR1 as SGHVS and CDR2 as FNYEAQ. The CDR3 DNA sequence: TGTGCCAGCAGCTTAGGGCAGCGATCATCCTACGAGCAGTACTTC. Amino acids: CASSLGQRSSYEQYF.

This sequence joins TRBV6-1 and TRBJ2-1, with D possibly being TRBD1 (6 bases). Germline CDR1 MNHNS, CDR2 SASEGT. With 4 bases removed from V and 8 bases from J, the gap between germline ends came to 15 bases. CDR3 length equals 14 residues. CDR3 amino acids: CASSGGLGAYEQFF. The CDR3 nucleotides are TGTGCCAGCAGTGGAGGGTTGGGGGCATATGAGCAGTTCTTC.

The CDR3: CATLPGLSYNEQFF. The CDR3, as DNA: TGTGCCACCTTACCGGGACTAAGCTACAATGAGCAGTTCTTC. The chain recombines TRBV2 with TRBJ2-1; 7 nucleotides align to TRBD2. The V gene's germline CDR1 is SNHLY and CDR2 FYNNEI. J was trimmed by 3 bases and V by 10 bases; bases with no gene match: 9. This CDR3 spans 14 amino acids.

This clone was observed once. The chain is built from TRBV30 and TRBJ2-1, with 9 bases fitting TRBD2. With V trimmed by 3 bases and J by 5 bases, 8 bases remained unmatched. The CDR3 sequence is 15 residues long. The germline gives CDR1 GTSNPN, CDR2 SVGIG (reference sequence). CDR3 amino acids: CAWRLHRTSDNEQFF. The CDR3 DNA is TGTGCCTGGAGACTACACAGGACTAGCGACAATGAGCAGTTCTTC. Filled out from reference TRBV30 and TRBJ2-1, the complete variable domain reads SQTIHQWPATLVQPVGSPLSLECTVEGTSNPNLYWYRQAAGRGLQLLFYSVGIGQISSEVPQNLSASRPQDRQFILSSKKLLLSDSGFYLCAWRLHRTSDNEQFFGPGTRLTVL.

The rearrangement joins TRBV4-3 to TRBJ2-3, with 12 bases aligning to TRBD2. Germline V gives CDR1 LGHNA, CDR2 YSLEER. This CDR3 is built from 19 residues. After removal of 4 bases from V and 0 bases from J, the junction contained 11 bases not matched to a gene. The CDR3 loop is CASSRKTSGGPRSTDTQYF. The CDR3 DNA follows: TGCGCCAGCAGCCGGAAGACTAGCGGGGGACCCCGCAGCACAGATACGCAGTATTTT.

The gene calls are TRBV6-5 and TRBJ2-7; 7 positions match TRBD1. Trimming at V came to 5 bases and at J to 0 bases, leaving 7 bases not matched to a gene. From germline, CDR1 is MNHEY and CDR2 SVGAGI. The CDR3 totals 15 residues. The CDR3 loop is CASSPTGFSSYEQYF. CDR3 nucleotide sequence: TGTGCCAGCAGTCCGACAGGGTTTAGCTCCTACGAGCAGTACTTC.

The rearrangement uses TRBV10-2 and TRBJ1-5; TRBD1 is a possible D gene (5 bases). From germline, CDR1 is WSHSY and CDR2 SAAADI. The ends were cut back, 0 bases at V and 4 bases at J, with 13 bases in the middle. The CDR3 totals 16 residues. Here the CDR3 reads CASSESGQGGNQPQHF. CDR3 DNA: TGCGCCAGCAGTGAGTCAGGTCAGGGTGGTAATCAGCCCCAGCATTTT.